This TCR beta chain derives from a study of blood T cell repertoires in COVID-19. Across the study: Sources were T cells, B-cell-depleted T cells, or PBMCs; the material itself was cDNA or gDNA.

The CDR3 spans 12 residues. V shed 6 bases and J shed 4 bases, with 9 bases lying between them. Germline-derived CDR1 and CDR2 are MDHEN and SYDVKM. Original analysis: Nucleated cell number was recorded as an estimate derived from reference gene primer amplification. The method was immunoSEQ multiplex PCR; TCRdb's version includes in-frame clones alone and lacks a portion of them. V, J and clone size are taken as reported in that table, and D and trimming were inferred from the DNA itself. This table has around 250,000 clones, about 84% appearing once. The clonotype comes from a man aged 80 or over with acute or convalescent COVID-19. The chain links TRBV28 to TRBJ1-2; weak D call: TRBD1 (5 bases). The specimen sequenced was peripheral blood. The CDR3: CASSWGGYGYTF. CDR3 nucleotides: TGTGCCAGCAGCTGGGGGGGCTATGGCTACACCTTC.